Listed below are T cell receptor beta chains from one sample, sequenced in a study of cytomegalovirus exposure and HLA in healthy donors. Some clones are missing from TCRdb's copy, which holds only in-frame ones; the method was immunoSEQ multiplex PCR. The data hold some 110,000 clones, with around 81% observed a single time. Sequenced material: PBMCs. The receptor set was obtained from a woman aged 25-40 years in good health and CMV-seronegative. Each CDR3 is given with its conserved first and last residue. The D gene is left open where the match is weak. Not every row has a clone size; where given, it reads once, few, many or a size class.

CDR3 protein: CASSYSRLTGAYGYTF; CDR3 DNA: TGTGCCAGCAGTTACTCCCGACTAACAGGGGCCTATGGCTACACCTTC; D gene: TRBD1; clone size: few; V gene: TRBV6-5; J gene: TRBJ1-2
CDR3 protein: CASSEQGGYEQYF; CDR3 DNA: TGTGCCAGCAGCGAACAGGGGGGATACGAGCAGTACTTC; D gene: TRBD1; clone size: -; V gene: TRBV6-4; J gene: TRBJ2-7
CDR3 protein: CASSLTTGGRTEAFF; CDR3 DNA: TGTGCCAGCAGCTTAACCACAGGGGGCCGGACTGAAGCTTTCTTT; D gene: TRBD1; clone size: -; V gene: TRBV11-2; J gene: TRBJ1-1
CDR3 protein: CASELGPSGNTGELFF; CDR3 DNA: TGTGCCAGCGAGCTTGGACCCAGCGGGAACACCGGGGAGCTGTTTTTT; D gene: -; clone size: -; V gene: TRBV11-3; J gene: TRBJ2-2
CDR3 protein: CASRPGLQPETQYF; CDR3 DNA: TGCGCCAGCAGGCCTGGACTCCAACCAGAGACCCAGTACTTC; D gene: -; clone size: -; V gene: TRBV5-1; J gene: TRBJ2-5
CDR3 protein: CASSSPGTDYEQYF; CDR3 DNA: TGTGCCAGCAGCTCCCCCGGGACAGATTACGAGCAGTACTTC; D gene: TRBD1; clone size: -; V gene: TRBV7-9; J gene: TRBJ2-7
CDR3 protein: CATSRDVGLADTDTQYF; CDR3 DNA: TGTGCCACCAGCAGAGATGTGGGCCTAGCGGACACAGATACGCAGTATTTT; D gene: TRBD2; clone size: -; V gene: TRBV15; J gene: TRBJ2-3
CDR3 protein: CASSLAGQHNYGYTF; CDR3 DNA: TGTGCCAGCAGCTTGGCGGGACAACATAACTATGGCTACACCTTC; D gene: -; clone size: -; V gene: TRBV5-6; J gene: TRBJ1-2
CDR3 protein: CASSSSGLAGEQYF; CDR3 DNA: TGTGCCAGCTCATCTTCGGGACTAGCGGGCGAGCAGTACTTC; D gene: TRBD2; clone size: -; V gene: TRBV18; J gene: TRBJ2-7
CDR3 protein: CASSYRVGNTEAFF; CDR3 DNA: TGTGCCAGCAGTTACCGGGTCGGGAACACTGAAGCTTTCTTT; D gene: -; clone size: -; V gene: TRBV6-5; J gene: TRBJ1-1
CDR3 protein: CASSPLDRSEAFF; CDR3 DNA: TGTGCCAGCAGTCCGCTTGATCGGAGTGAAGCTTTCTTT; D gene: -; clone size: once; V gene: TRBV28; J gene: TRBJ1-1
CDR3 protein: CSVDTGEETQYF; CDR3 DNA: TGCAGCGTAGACACAGGGGAAGAGACCCAGTACTTC; D gene: TRBD1; clone size: -; V gene: TRBV29-1; J gene: TRBJ2-5
CDR3 protein: CASSGTGTGNTIYF; CDR3 DNA: TGTGCCAGCAGTGGGACAGGAACTGGAAACACCATATATTTT; D gene: TRBD1; clone size: -; V gene: TRBV2; J gene: TRBJ1-3
CDR3 protein: CASSLLREGRDTGELFF; CDR3 DNA: TGTGCCAGCAGCCTCTTGCGGGAGGGCCGGGACACCGGGGAGCTGTTTTTT; D gene: TRBD2; clone size: -; V gene: TRBV7-9; J gene: TRBJ2-2
CDR3 protein: CASSLTVGLETEQYF; CDR3 DNA: TGTGCCAGCAGTCTAACGGTGGGACTAGAAACCGAGCAGTACTTC; D gene: TRBD2; clone size: -; V gene: TRBV7-3; J gene: TRBJ2-7
CDR3 protein: CASRASGPREQFF; CDR3 DNA: TGTGCCAGCAGGGCAAGCGGCCCCCGCGAGCAGTTCTTC; D gene: -; clone size: -; V gene: TRBV6-1; J gene: TRBJ2-1
CDR3 protein: CASSLGRAGETQYF; CDR3 DNA: TGTGCCAGCAGCTTGGGCCGGGCGGGAGAGACCCAGTACTTC; D gene: -; clone size: -; V gene: TRBV7-8; J gene: TRBJ2-5
CDR3 protein: CASSYGTGVGKNIQYF; CDR3 DNA: TGTGCCAGCAGTTACGGGACAGGGGTGGGCAAAAACATTCAGTACTTC; D gene: TRBD1; clone size: -; V gene: TRBV6-5; J gene: TRBJ2-4
CDR3 protein: CASSLGLETGELFF; CDR3 DNA: TGTGCCAGCAGCTTGGGACTAGAAACCGGGGAGCTGTTTTTT; D gene: TRBD2; clone size: -; V gene: TRBV7-2; J gene: TRBJ2-2
CDR3 protein: CASSYSGAAQPQHF; CDR3 DNA: TGTGCCAGCAGTTACTCAGGGGCTGCTCAGCCCCAGCATTTT; D gene: -; clone size: -; V gene: TRBV6-6; J gene: TRBJ1-5
CDR3 protein: CASGPSRGGGRTGELFF; CDR3 DNA: TGTGCTAGTGGACCGTCACGGGGGGGCGGAAGGACCGGGGAGCTGTTTTTT; D gene: TRBD2; clone size: -; V gene: TRBV12-5; J gene: TRBJ2-2
CDR3 protein: CASSPGTSGQETQYF; CDR3 DNA: TGTGCCAGCAGTCCCGGGACTAGCGGACAAGAGACCCAGTACTTC; D gene: TRBD2; clone size: -; V gene: TRBV6-5; J gene: TRBJ2-5
CDR3 protein: CASIPRGGTLSNTEAFF; CDR3 DNA: TGTGCCAGCATCCCCCGGGGGGGGACCCTATCTAACACTGAAGCTTTCTTT; D gene: -; clone size: few; V gene: TRBV2; J gene: TRBJ1-1
CDR3 protein: CAGSTQHTGNEQFF; CDR3 DNA: TGTGCCGGCAGTACGCAACATACAGGGAACGAGCAGTTCTTC; D gene: -; clone size: -; V gene: TRBV6-5; J gene: TRBJ2-1
CDR3 protein: CASSGGEMYTDTQYF; CDR3 DNA: TGTGCCAGCAGTGGGGGGGAAATGTACACAGATACGCAGTATTTT; D gene: -; clone size: few; V gene: TRBV6-1; J gene: TRBJ2-3
CDR3 protein: CASPGDCSSYEQYF; CDR3 DNA: TGTGCCAGCCCGGGGGACTGCAGCTCCTACGAGCAGTACTTC; D gene: -; clone size: -; V gene: TRBV9; J gene: TRBJ2-7
CDR3 protein: CASSIVWRNQPQHF; CDR3 DNA: TGTGCCAGTAGTATAGTTTGGAGAAATCAGCCCCAGCATTTT; D gene: -; clone size: once; V gene: TRBV19; J gene: TRBJ1-5
CDR3 protein: CASSVRVDGNTIYF; CDR3 DNA: TGCGCCAGCAGCGTCAGGGTAGACGGAAACACCATATATTTT; D gene: -; clone size: -; V gene: TRBV5-1; J gene: TRBJ1-3
CDR3 protein: CASSPRQGPYEQYF; CDR3 DNA: TGTGCCAGCAGCCCTAGACAGGGACCCTACGAGCAGTACTTC; D gene: TRBD1; clone size: -; V gene: TRBV7-2; J gene: TRBJ2-7
CDR3 protein: CASSSLLSRQGLTSNEQFF; CDR3 DNA: TGTGCCAGCAGCTCACTTCTATCACGACAGGGTTTGACGTCAAATGAGCAGTTCTTC; D gene: TRBD1; clone size: -; V gene: TRBV7-9; J gene: TRBJ2-1
CDR3 protein: CASSPSGQLYEQYF; CDR3 DNA: TGCGCCAGCAGCCCATCGGGACAACTCTACGAGCAGTACTTC; D gene: -; clone size: few; V gene: TRBV5-1; J gene: TRBJ2-7
CDR3 protein: CASSVESGGTYEQYF; CDR3 DNA: TGTGCCAGCAGCGTAGAATCAGGAGGAACCTACGAGCAGTACTTC; D gene: -; clone size: -; V gene: TRBV9; J gene: TRBJ2-7
CDR3 protein: CASEWTSGSPGELFF; CDR3 DNA: TGCGCCAGCGAATGGACTAGCGGGAGTCCCGGGGAGCTGTTTTTT; D gene: TRBD2; clone size: once; V gene: TRBV5-1; J gene: TRBJ2-2
CDR3 protein: CASSPGQGPYNEQFF; CDR3 DNA: TGTGCCAGCAGCCCCGGACAGGGACCTTACAATGAGCAGTTCTTC; D gene: TRBD1; clone size: -; V gene: TRBV6-6; J gene: TRBJ2-1
CDR3 protein: CASSPLTGIYEQYF; CDR3 DNA: TGCGCCAGCAGCCCGCTGACAGGGATCTACGAGCAGTACTTC; D gene: TRBD1; clone size: -; V gene: TRBV4-1; J gene: TRBJ2-7
CDR3 protein: CASSKPSGGLVHNEQFF; CDR3 DNA: TGTGCCAGCAGCAAACCTAGTGGGGGCCTAGTTCACAATGAGCAGTTCTTC; D gene: -; clone size: -; V gene: TRBV2; J gene: TRBJ2-1
CDR3 protein: CASSEQGRNTEAFF; CDR3 DNA: TGTGCCAGCAGTGAGCAGGGGCGGAACACTGAAGCTTTCTTT; D gene: -; clone size: once; V gene: TRBV6-1; J gene: TRBJ1-1
CDR3 protein: CSVETGLSTYEQYF; CDR3 DNA: TGCAGCGTTGAAACAGGGTTGAGTACCTACGAGCAGTACTTC; D gene: -; clone size: -; V gene: TRBV29-1; J gene: TRBJ2-7
CDR3 protein: CASIFPWAPSSYEQYF; CDR3 DNA: TGCGCCAGCATTTTCCCTTGGGCTCCGAGCTCCTACGAGCAGTACTTC; D gene: -; clone size: few; V gene: TRBV23-1; J gene: TRBJ2-7
CDR3 protein: CASGRDSSYEQYF; CDR3 DNA: TGTGCCAGCGGCAGGGACAGCTCCTACGAGCAGTACTTC; D gene: TRBD1; clone size: -; V gene: TRBV27; J gene: TRBJ2-7
CDR3 protein: CASSNSGIYGYTF; CDR3 DNA: TGTGCCAGCAGTAATTCAGGGATTTATGGCTACACCTTC; D gene: -; clone size: -; V gene: TRBV27; J gene: TRBJ1-2
CDR3 protein: CASSIDRTSGTTDTQYF; CDR3 DNA: TGTGCCAGTAGTATAGACCGGACTAGCGGTACCACAGATACGCAGTATTTT; D gene: TRBD2; clone size: -; V gene: TRBV19; J gene: TRBJ2-3
CDR3 protein: CAFYVPQSEKLFF; CDR3 DNA: TGTGCTTTTTACGTGCCACAGAGTGAAAAACTGTTTTTT; D gene: -; clone size: -; V gene: TRBV30; J gene: TRBJ1-4
CDR3 protein: CASSLLMRVTSSYEQYF; CDR3 DNA: TGTGCCAGCAGTTTACTGATGCGGGTGACATCCTCCTACGAGCAGTACTTC; D gene: -; clone size: once; V gene: TRBV28; J gene: TRBJ2-7